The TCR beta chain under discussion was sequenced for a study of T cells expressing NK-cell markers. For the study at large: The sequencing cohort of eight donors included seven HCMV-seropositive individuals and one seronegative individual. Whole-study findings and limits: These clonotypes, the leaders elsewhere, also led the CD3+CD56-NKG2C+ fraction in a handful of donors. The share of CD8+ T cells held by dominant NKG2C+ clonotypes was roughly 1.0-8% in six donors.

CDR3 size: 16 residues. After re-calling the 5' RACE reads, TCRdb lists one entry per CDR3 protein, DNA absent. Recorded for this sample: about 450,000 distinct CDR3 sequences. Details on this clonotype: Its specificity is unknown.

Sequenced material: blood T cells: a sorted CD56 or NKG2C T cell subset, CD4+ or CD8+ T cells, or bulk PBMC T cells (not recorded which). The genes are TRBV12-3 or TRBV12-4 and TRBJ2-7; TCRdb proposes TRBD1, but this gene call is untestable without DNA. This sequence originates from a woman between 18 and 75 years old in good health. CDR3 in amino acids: CASSPGPTTGAYEQYF.